This T cell receptor (beta chain) was found in a study of blood T cell repertoires in COVID-19. Across the whole study: The study drew acute and convalescent COVID-19 samples from the United States, Italy and Spain. Sample material is recorded as cDNA or gDNA derived from T cells, B-cell-depleted T cells, or PBMCs.

In the original processing: It was from reference gene primer amplification that nucleated cell counts were estimated. Sequenced by immunoSEQ multiplex PCR; TCRdb stores in-frame clones only, minus some. V, J and clone size derive from that table, while D and trimming were established from the DNA sequence. The sample carries 35,000 to 50,000 clones, approximately 86% recorded once. This CDR3 has 14 amino acids. J lost 5 bases, V lost 5 bases, and 7 bases had no gene match. The V gene's germline CDR1 is PRHDT and CDR2 FYEKMQ (reference sequence). The chain uses TRBV13 and TRBJ2-7; 9 bases are shared with TRBD2. The clonotype comes from a woman in her seventies with acute or convalescent COVID-19. The sequenced material came from peripheral blood. The DNA for the CDR3 is TGTGCCAGCAGCCCGCCCAGCGGGAGGAACGAGCAGTACTTC. Its protein is CASSPPSGRNEQYF.